This is a list of T cell receptor beta chains from one sample in a study of OX40 agonist ivuxolimab in advanced cancers. TCRdb keeps only in-frame clones here, not all; method: immunoSEQ multiplex PCR. Of 40,000 to 55,000 clones in the sample, 80% to 85% were seen once. The sample here was CD4+ or CD8+ T cells sorted from blood, taken in a trial of the OX40 agonist ivuxolimab. Receptors originate from an adult with an advanced solid tumor such as melanoma, head and neck, liver or kidney cancer. Both conserved end residues are part of each CDR3. The order of the fields is clone size, D gene, J gene, V gene, CDR3 DNA, CDR3 protein. A D gene is named only where the DNA matches it firmly. The size field is filled for only some rows; it gives once, few, many or a size class.

clone size: NA; D gene: TRBD2; J gene: TRBJ2-7; V gene: TRBV7-3; CDR3 DNA: TGTGCCAGCAGCCCTACTAGCGGGTGGAGCTCCTACGAGCAGTACTTC; CDR3 protein: CASSPTSGWSSYEQYF
clone size: once; D gene: TRBD1; J gene: TRBJ2-2; V gene: TRBV30; CDR3 DNA: TGTGCCTGGAGTGAGGGACAGGGAGTTTCCGGGGAGCTGTTTTTT; CDR3 protein: CAWSEGQGVSGELFF
clone size: NA; D gene: TRBD2; J gene: TRBJ2-7; V gene: TRBV7-9; CDR3 DNA: TGTGCCAGCAGCTTGGCGGGAGGGCCCTACGAGCAGTACTTC; CDR3 protein: CASSLAGGPYEQYF
clone size: NA; D gene: TRBD1; J gene: TRBJ2-2; V gene: TRBV5-8; CDR3 DNA: TGTGCCAGCAGCTTGGCCCCAGTGGACAGGGGGCTCGGGGAGCTGTTTTTT; CDR3 protein: CASSLAPVDRGLGELFF
clone size: once; D gene: NA; J gene: TRBJ1-1; V gene: TRBV27; CDR3 DNA: TGTGCCAGCAGTTTATCGACAGTAGGGAATACTGAAGCTTTCTTT; CDR3 protein: CASSLSTVGNTEAFF
clone size: once; D gene: NA; J gene: TRBJ1-5; V gene: TRBV9; CDR3 DNA: TGTGCCAGCAGCGTAGGCCGGAATCAGCCCCAGCATTTT; CDR3 protein: CASSVGRNQPQHF
clone size: NA; D gene: NA; J gene: TRBJ2-2; V gene: TRBV5-1; CDR3 DNA: TGCGCCAGCACCCACACTGCGCCACAGGGAGGGACCGGGGAGCTGTTTTTT; CDR3 protein: CASTHTAPQGGTGELFF
clone size: NA; D gene: TRBD1; J gene: TRBJ2-7; V gene: TRBV7-2; CDR3 DNA: TGTGCCAGCAGCTTAGAAACCGTCGTCGGAACAGGGGCTGGCGAGCAGTACTTC; CDR3 protein: CASSLETVVGTGAGEQYF
clone size: NA; D gene: NA; J gene: TRBJ2-5; V gene: TRBV11-2; CDR3 DNA: TGTGCCAGCAGCTTATCTGCGGGGATCGAAGAGACCCAGTACTTC; CDR3 protein: CASSLSAGIEETQYF
clone size: once; D gene: TRBD2; J gene: TRBJ2-5; V gene: TRBV4-3; CDR3 DNA: TGCGCCAGCAGCCAAGAGTTAGCGGGGGGGCGAGAGACCCAGTACTTC; CDR3 protein: CASSQELAGGRETQYF
clone size: NA; D gene: TRBD2; J gene: TRBJ2-7; V gene: TRBV9; CDR3 DNA: TGTGCCAGCAGCGCCGGGGGGGAGGAGCTCTACTTC; CDR3 protein: CASSAGGEELYF
clone size: NA; D gene: NA; J gene: TRBJ1-1; V gene: TRBV4-3; CDR3 DNA: TGCGCCAGCAGCCAAGACGGATTTAACACTGAAGCTTTCTTT; CDR3 protein: CASSQDGFNTEAFF
clone size: NA; D gene: TRBD1; J gene: TRBJ1-1; V gene: TRBV9; CDR3 DNA: TGTGCCAGCAGCGTAACAGGGGACTACACTGAAGCTTTCTTT; CDR3 protein: CASSVTGDYTEAFF
clone size: NA; D gene: TRBD1; J gene: TRBJ1-4; V gene: TRBV27; CDR3 DNA: TGTGCCAGCAGTCAGACAGGGTGGTCGGAAAAACTGTTTTTT; CDR3 protein: CASSQTGWSEKLFF
clone size: NA; D gene: NA; J gene: TRBJ2-7; V gene: TRBV27; CDR3 DNA: TGTGCCAGCAGGGGAGTAGGTGCCTACGAGCAGTACTTC; CDR3 protein: CASRGVGAYEQYF
clone size: few; D gene: NA; J gene: TRBJ2-3; V gene: TRBV10-3; CDR3 DNA: TGTGCCATCAGTGCGGTTTCGGCAGATACGCAGTATTTT; CDR3 protein: CAISAVSADTQYF
clone size: once; D gene: NA; J gene: TRBJ1-1; V gene: TRBV4-3; CDR3 DNA: TGCGCCAGCAGCCAAGATAGGGGGTCCGGCACTGAAGCTTTCTTT; CDR3 protein: CASSQDRGSGTEAFF
clone size: NA; D gene: NA; J gene: TRBJ1-5; V gene: TRBV25-1; CDR3 DNA: TGTGCCAGCAGTGAATATCCCTACGGGCCCCAGCATTTT; CDR3 protein: CASSEYPYGPQHF
clone size: once; D gene: TRBD2; J gene: TRBJ2-7; V gene: TRBV27; CDR3 DNA: TGTGCCAGCAGTTTAGGTGGGGAGGGTTACGAGCAGTACTTC; CDR3 protein: CASSLGGEGYEQYF
clone size: few; D gene: NA; J gene: TRBJ1-6; V gene: TRBV4-3; CDR3 DNA: TGCGCCAGCAGCCTGGGCCGTAATTCACCCCTCCACTTT; CDR3 protein: CASSLGRNSPLHF
clone size: NA; D gene: NA; J gene: TRBJ1-4; V gene: TRBV28; CDR3 DNA: TGTGCCAGCAGTCCGCGTGGGCTCCCGAGTGAAAAACTGTTTTTT; CDR3 protein: CASSPRGLPSEKLFF
clone size: NA; D gene: NA; J gene: TRBJ1-1; V gene: TRBV27; CDR3 DNA: TGTGCCAGCAGTTTCATTGGTCCCAGTGAAGCTTTCTTT; CDR3 protein: CASSFIGPSEAFF
clone size: few; D gene: TRBD1; J gene: TRBJ1-1; V gene: TRBV11-2; CDR3 DNA: TGTGCCAGCAGCTTGGAGAGGGGGCAGGTCACTGAAGCTTTCTTT; CDR3 protein: CASSLERGQVTEAFF
clone size: NA; D gene: TRBD2; J gene: TRBJ2-7; V gene: TRBV27; CDR3 DNA: TGTGCCAGCAGTGCCGGACGTCTAGCGGGGCTCTACGAGCAGTACTTC; CDR3 protein: CASSAGRLAGLYEQYF
clone size: once; D gene: NA; J gene: TRBJ2-3; V gene: TRBV5-6; CDR3 DNA: TGTGCCAGCAGCTTTGACAGACCGACTAGCACAGATACGCAGTATTTT; CDR3 protein: CASSFDRPTSTDTQYF
clone size: NA; D gene: TRBD2; J gene: TRBJ2-5; V gene: TRBV9; CDR3 DNA: TGTGCCAGCAGCGTAGGACTAGCGGGACCCCAAGAGACCCAGTACTTC; CDR3 protein: CASSVGLAGPQETQYF
clone size: few; D gene: NA; J gene: TRBJ1-6; V gene: TRBV25-1; CDR3 DNA: TGTGCCAGCAGTATCGGAGGTTCCTATAATTCACCCCTCCACTTT; CDR3 protein: CASSIGGSYNSPLHF
clone size: NA; D gene: NA; J gene: TRBJ2-2; V gene: TRBV6-4; CDR3 DNA: TGTGCCAGCAGTGACGGTAACACCGGGGAGCTGTTTTTT; CDR3 protein: CASSDGNTGELFF
clone size: once; D gene: NA; J gene: TRBJ2-2; V gene: TRBV5-4; CDR3 DNA: TGTGCCAGCAGCTTGGGACAGGGGGAGCTGTTTTTT; CDR3 protein: CASSLGQGELFF
clone size: NA; D gene: NA; J gene: TRBJ2-1; V gene: TRBV7-8; CDR3 DNA: TGTGCCAGCAGGACTCAGTCGGATGAGCAGTTCTTC; CDR3 protein: CASRTQSDEQFF
clone size: NA; D gene: NA; J gene: TRBJ1-4; V gene: TRBV9; CDR3 DNA: TGTGCCAGCAGCCCCAGTTTGGGGTCGGGTGAAAAACTGTTTTTT; CDR3 protein: CASSPSLGSGEKLFF
clone size: NA; D gene: NA; J gene: TRBJ2-7; V gene: TRBV7-9; CDR3 DNA: TGTGCCAGCAGCTTAGTTGGTTACGAGCAGTACTTC; CDR3 protein: CASSLVGYEQYF
clone size: NA; D gene: NA; J gene: TRBJ1-1; V gene: TRBV9; CDR3 DNA: TGTGCCAGCAGCGATGGGGACGGCGCGAACACTGAAGCTTTCTTT; CDR3 protein: CASSDGDGANTEAFF
clone size: NA; D gene: NA; J gene: TRBJ1-3; V gene: TRBV4-3; CDR3 DNA: TGCGCCAGCAGCCAAGATCGAACGGGTTCTGGAAACACCATATATTTT; CDR3 protein: CASSQDRTGSGNTIYF
clone size: NA; D gene: NA; J gene: TRBJ2-7; V gene: TRBV28; CDR3 DNA: TGTGCCAGCAGCCCGACAGCGAGGAGTCTCGGCTACGAGCAGTACTTC; CDR3 protein: CASSPTARSLGYEQYF
clone size: NA; D gene: NA; J gene: TRBJ2-1; V gene: TRBV2; CDR3 DNA: TGTGCCAGCAGTGAACTAGGTGAGCAGTTCTTC; CDR3 protein: CASSELGEQFF
clone size: NA; D gene: TRBD1; J gene: TRBJ1-6; V gene: TRBV28; CDR3 DNA: TGTGCCAGCAGGGTGGACAGGGGTTCACCCCTCCACTTT; CDR3 protein: CASRVDRGSPLHF
clone size: NA; D gene: NA; J gene: TRBJ2-3; V gene: TRBV9; CDR3 DNA: TGTGCCAGCAGCGTAGAGTCTGGGGCCGCAGATACGCAGTATTTT; CDR3 protein: CASSVESGAADTQYF
clone size: NA; D gene: NA; J gene: TRBJ2-7; V gene: TRBV20-1; CDR3 DNA: TGCAGTGCTAGAGATGTCCACGAGCAGTACTTC; CDR3 protein: CSARDVHEQYF
clone size: NA; D gene: NA; J gene: TRBJ2-2; V gene: TRBV25-1; CDR3 DNA: TGTGCCAGCAGTGAAAGTGGGGGGCTACGGAACACCGGGGAGCTGTTTTTT; CDR3 protein: CASSESGGLRNTGELFF
clone size: NA; D gene: TRBD1; J gene: TRBJ1-2; V gene: TRBV5-6; CDR3 DNA: TGTGCCAGCAACTTCGGGACAGTCAAGGTCGGGGGCTACACCTTC; CDR3 protein: CASNFGTVKVGGYTF
clone size: NA; D gene: NA; J gene: TRBJ2-5; V gene: TRBV2; CDR3 DNA: TGTGCCAGCAGACACCTAGCGCAAGAGACCCAGTACTTC; CDR3 protein: CASRHLAQETQYF
clone size: NA; D gene: NA; J gene: TRBJ2-2; V gene: TRBV7-9; CDR3 DNA: TGTGCCAGCAGCTTAGTCGCCTCCGGGCCGGTCGGGGAGCTGTTTTTT; CDR3 protein: CASSLVASGPVGELFF
clone size: NA; D gene: NA; J gene: TRBJ2-5; V gene: TRBV10-3; CDR3 DNA: TGTGCCATCAGTGAGTCTGTGGACCAGCAAGAGACCCAGTACTTC; CDR3 protein: CAISESVDQQETQYF
clone size: NA; D gene: NA; J gene: TRBJ2-7; V gene: TRBV4-1; CDR3 DNA: TGCGCCAGCAGGGAAGGTAGCGGCTCCTACGAGCAGTACTTC; CDR3 protein: CASREGSGSYEQYF
clone size: NA; D gene: TRBD1; J gene: TRBJ2-1; V gene: TRBV27; CDR3 DNA: TGTGCCAGCAGCTTGAATCGACAGGGGGGGATCGGTGAGCAGTTCTTC; CDR3 protein: CASSLNRQGGIGEQFF